This T cell receptor (beta chain) was sequenced during a study of blood T cells in healthy people across ages. This clonotype was detected only once. Its specificity is unknown. Study conclusions and caveats: Fewer expanded clones and more diversity marked long-lived versus aged donors. Unsorted PBMCs blocked a conclusive comparison of naive and antigen-experienced cells.

The use of a sample-barcoded 5' primer and a J-beta primer mix characterized a second PCR of about 7 to 12 cycles. Unique molecular identifiers of 12 random nucleotides labeled each cDNA. In TCRdb, the 5' RACE reads were re-called with MiXCR into one record per CDR3 protein. The repertoire has 1.5 million to 2 million distinct CDR3 sequences, more than 35% of them found once; the top ten carry roughly 24%. Sequencing was carried out using blood. This TCR was sampled from a human donor in good health.

DNA of the CDR3: TGTGCCAGCAGTCCGGGCCGGGGGGCCGGGGAGCTGTTTTTT. Encoded protein: CASSPGRGAGELFF. V is TRBV2 and J is TRBJ2-2, with TRBD2 matching over 7 bases. The CDR3 spans 14 residues. Trimming cost V 5 bases and J 6 bases; bases outside gene matches: 6. CDR1 is SNHLY and CDR2 is FYNNEI in the germline V gene.